The rows below give T cell receptor beta chains drawn from one sample of a study of blood T cell repertoires in COVID-19. Profiling relied on immunoSEQ multiplex PCR, and the TCRdb table lists in-frame clones only, not all of them. The repertoire includes 27,000 or so clones, 91% of them detected once, and around 17% sits in the top ten. Sequencing was performed on peripheral blood. These receptors came from a human donor with active COVID-19. The donor label of this sample is uncertain. Both conserved end residues are part of each CDR3. The D gene is left open where the match is weak. Rows may omit the clone size; those that give it use once, few, many or a size class.

D,J,size,V,CDR3,DNA
TRBD1,TRBJ1-2,NA,TRBV2,CASSRQGANYGYTF,TGTGCCAGCAGCCGACAGGGGGCTAACTATGGCTACACCTTC
NA,TRBJ2-3,NA,TRBV19,CATKYKNPGVDTDTQYF,TGTGCCACCAAGTATAAAAACCCGGGGGTCGACACAGATACGCAGTATTTT
TRBD2,TRBJ2-1,NA,TRBV7-3,CASSSGLAGVGFYNEQFF,TGTGCCAGCAGCTCTGGACTAGCGGGAGTGGGGTTTTACAATGAGCAGTTCTTC
NA,TRBJ1-4,NA,TRBV5-6,CASRDTSNEKLFF,TGTGCCAGTCGGGACACCTCAAATGAAAAACTGTTTTTT
TRBD1,TRBJ1-2,few,TRBV12-3/TRBV12-4,CASSYRGGYTF,TGTGCCAGCAGTTACAGGGGTGGCTACACCTTC
NA,TRBJ1-6,NA,TRBV7-3,CASSLGGPAYNSPLHF,TGTGCCAGCAGCTTAGGTGGGCCCGCCTATAATTCACCCCTCCACTTT
NA,TRBJ1-5,NA,TRBV27,CASSLSGTRNQPQHF,TGTGCCAGCAGTTTATCGGGGACAAGGAATCAGCCCCAGCATTTT
TRBD1,TRBJ2-5,NA,TRBV13,CASSWGQGEGETQYF,TGTGCCAGCAGCTGGGGACAGGGTGAGGGAGAGACCCAGTACTTC
NA,TRBJ1-1,once,TRBV5-1,CASSPSGVMNTEAFF,TGCGCCAGCAGCCCCTCGGGGGTCATGAACACTGAAGCTTTCTTT
TRBD2,TRBJ2-5,NA,TRBV10-2,CASSSSGPQETQYF,TGCGCCAGCTCTTCTAGCGGACCCCAAGAGACCCAGTACTTC
TRBD1,TRBJ2-7,NA,TRBV2,CASSEPRDRNTYEQYF,TGTGCCAGCAGTGAACCTCGGGACAGGAATACCTACGAGCAGTACTTC
NA,TRBJ2-7,NA,TRBV7-7,CASSCRSYEQYF,TGTGCTAGCAGCTGTCGGTCCTACGAGCAGTACTTC
TRBD1,TRBJ2-1,NA,TRBV18,CASSLKGQGSYNEQFF,TGTGCCAGCTCACTAAAGGGACAGGGATCCTACAATGAGCAGTTCTTC
TRBD1,TRBJ1-5,NA,TRBV5-1,CASSLQGNSNQPQHF,TGCGCCAGCAGCTTACAGGGGAATAGCAATCAGCCCCAGCATTTT
TRBD2,TRBJ2-3,NA,TRBV4-2,CASSQTSGGGNTDTQYF,TGTGCCAGCAGCCAAACTAGCGGGGGGGGCAACACAGATACGCAGTATTTT
NA,TRBJ2-6,NA,TRBV2,CASRSLLTEFSGANVLTF,TGTGCCAGCAGAAGCCTACTGACTGAGTTTAGTGGGGCCAACGTCCTGACTTTC
NA,TRBJ2-7,NA,TRBV5-1,CASSLALLTRSLERASYEQYF,TGCGCCAGCAGCTTGGCCTTGTTGACTAGATCGTTAGAGCGGGCCTCCTACGAGCAGTACTTC
TRBD2,TRBJ2-3,NA,TRBV5-1,CASRAGRLTDTQYF,TGCGCCAGCAGAGCGGGGAGGCTCACAGATACGCAGTATTTT
NA,TRBJ2-3,NA,TRBV6-2/TRBV6-3,CASSYRGTDTQYF,TGTGCCAGCAGTTACAGGGGGACCGATACGCAGTATTTT
NA,TRBJ2-5,NA,TRBV9,CASSLEAVQETQYF,TGTGCCAGTTCCCTGGAGGCGGTCCAAGAGACCCAGTACTTC
NA,TRBJ2-5,NA,TRBV7-2,CASSLGRSRGGGTQYF,TGTGCCAGCAGCTTAGGGAGGAGCAGGGGTGGGGGGACCCAGTACTTC
NA,TRBJ1-5,NA,TRBV9,CASSVGAGAFQPQHF,TGTGCCAGCAGCGTCGGGGCAGGGGCGTTCCAGCCCCAGCATTTT
TRBD2,TRBJ2-2,NA,TRBV19,CASSPSGLAAFTGELFF,TGTGCCAGTAGTCCATCGGGACTAGCGGCGTTCACCGGGGAGCTGTTTTTT
TRBD1,TRBJ2-2,NA,TRBV2,CASSRQGINTGELFF,TGTGCCAGCAGTAGACAGGGGATTAACACCGGGGAGCTGTTTTTT